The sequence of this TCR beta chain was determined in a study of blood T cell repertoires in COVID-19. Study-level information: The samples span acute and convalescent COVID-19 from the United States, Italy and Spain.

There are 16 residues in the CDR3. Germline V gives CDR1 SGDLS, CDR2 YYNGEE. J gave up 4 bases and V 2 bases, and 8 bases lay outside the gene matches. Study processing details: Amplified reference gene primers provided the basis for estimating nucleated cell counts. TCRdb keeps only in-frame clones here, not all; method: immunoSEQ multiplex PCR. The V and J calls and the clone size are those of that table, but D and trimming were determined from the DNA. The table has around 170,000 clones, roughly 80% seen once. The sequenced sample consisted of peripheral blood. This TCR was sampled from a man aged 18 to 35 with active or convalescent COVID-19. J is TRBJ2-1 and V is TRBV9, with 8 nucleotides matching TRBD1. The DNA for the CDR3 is TGTGCCAGCAGCGTGACGGGACAGGTCGGTTACAATGAGCAGTTCTTC. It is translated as CASSVTGQVGYNEQFF.